This TCR beta chain was captured by sequencing in a study of beta chain features in type 1 diabetes. Regarding this clone: Antigen unknown. The identical CDR3 is also encoded by other nucleotide sequences in the sample.

General study findings and limits: Among patients, naive, central memory and Treg TCRB repertoires appeared more similar than among healthy donors. Shortening of TCRB CDR3s, moderate but significant, appeared in all four CD4+ subsets of Type 1 diabetes patients.

Sequenced material consisted of expressed TCRB transcripts (all of the isolated RNA was reverse transcribed). The repertoire was sequenced with immunoSEQ multiplex PCR; TCRdb's copy has only in-frame clones and lacks some. Counted here are some 640,000 clones, over 11% occurring once; the ten biggest clones make up approximately 0.043%. Germline CDR1 reads SGHTA; CDR2 reads FQGNSA. The CDR3 is 15 amino acids. V was clipped by 1 base and J by 3 bases; unmatched bases: 4. This clonotype was sampled from a young man with type 1 diabetes. The gene calls are TRBV7-2 and TRBJ2-3; 7 nucleotides agree with TRBD2. The sample taken for sequencing was naive CD4+ T cells from blood. CDR3 bases: TGTGCCAGCAGCTTAGGTGGGCGGGGGACAGATACGCAGTATTTT. Amino acids: CASSLGGRGTDTQYF. Combining the CDR3 with reference TRBV7-2 and TRBJ2-3 gives the whole variable domain GAGVSQSPSNKVTEKGKDVELRCDPISGHTALYWYRQSLGQGLEFLIYFQGNSAPDKSGLPSDRFSAERTGGSVSTLTIQRTQQEDSAVYLCASSLGGRGTDTQYFGPGTRLTVL.